This T cell receptor beta chain derives from a study of shared clonotypes between healthy human individuals. Study-level points and caveats: Several donors held about 4.5% of naive CD4 clonotypes in common.

CD45RO negativity and positive selection for CCR7 defined naive CD8 cells, a population that excluded terminally differentiated effector memory CD45RA+ cells. Samples underwent the assay at deep level. Using about 220 ng DNA, 32,000 or so T cell genomes, the sorted-subset replicate PCRs were run. The method was immunoSEQ multiplex PCR; TCRdb's version includes in-frame clones alone and lacks a portion of them. Of about 2 million clones listed, about 95% are singletons. About this clone itself: Its antigen is currently unknown.

With 5 bases removed from V and 2 bases from J, the gap between germline ends came to 12 bases. Germline-derived CDR1 and CDR2 are MNHNY and SVGAGI (reference sequence). CDR3 length: 14 amino acids. The gene calls are TRBV6-6 and TRBJ1-1, with no clear D. Sequenced: naive CD8+ T cells sorted from blood. This clonotype was obtained from a man in his late teens or twenties in good health. CDR3 sequence: CASSPLGPNTEAFF. CDR3 DNA: TGTGCCAGCAGTCCGTTGGGTCCCAACACTGAAGCTTTCTTT.